The 19 T cell receptor beta chains presented below share a single source sample, sequenced in a study of T-cell reconstitution after alpha-beta-depleted transplantation in children. As it was prepared, the TCRbeta library received unique molecular identifiers. MiXCR, applied by TCRdb to the PCR reads, yields one record per CDR3 protein. The sample lists 800,000 to 1,000,000 distinct CDR3 sequences, around 30% seen once, with roughly 27% in the top ten. Sequenced here: PBMCs, mostly from graft donor cells, sampled 360 days after TCRalphabeta/CD19-depleted stem cell transplant. The receptors here all came from a boy under two years old who had a stem cell transplant for SCID, so the T cells may come from the graft donor.

The chain employs TRBV3-1 and TRBJ2-1, with D perhaps TRBD1 (5 bases). Trimming pared 2 bases from V and 9 bases from J, leaving 20 bases between. The germline V gene encodes CDR1 LGHDT and CDR2 YNNKEL (reference sequence). The CDR3 runs to 16 residues. This CDR3 reads CASSQSRPRQGSEQFF. The CDR3 nucleotides read TGTGCCAGCAGCCAATCCCGCCCCCGTCAGGGTAGTGAGCAGTTCTTC.

The sample holds one count of this clonotype. This chain connects TRBV20-1 to TRBJ2-1, with D perhaps TRBD2 (6 bases). This CDR3 is 15 amino acids long. Germline V CDR1 and CDR2: DFQATT, SNEGSKA (reference sequence). V was pared by 3 bases and J by 5 bases, with 17 bases between. Here the CDR3 reads CSARDLLGGNNEQFF. CDR3 bases: TGCAGTGCTAGGGACCTATTAGGCGGGAACAATGAGCAGTTCTTC.

The rearrangement uses TRBV10-3 and TRBJ2-7, with D possibly being TRBD1 (6 bases). V was shortened by 6 bases and J by 4 bases, with 16 bases between the two germline ends. The CDR3 contains 14 residues. The germline V gene encodes CDR1 ENHRY and CDR2 SYGVKD. The CDR3 spells CAISLRDNGYEQYF. The CDR3 DNA reads as TGTGCCATCAGCCTCCGGGACAACGGTTACGAGCAGTACTTC.

The rearrangement links TRBV7-2 to TRBJ2-7, with D possibly being TRBD2 (5 bases). CDR1 is SGHTA, CDR2 FQGNSA, per germline. The length of the CDR3 is 16 residues. Trimming pared 0 bases from V and 0 bases from J, leaving 12 bases between. CDR3 sequence: CASSLAHAGSSYEQYF. CDR3 coding DNA: TGTGCCAGCAGCTTAGCCCACGCGGGTAGCTCCTACGAGCAGTACTTC.

This chain uses TRBV20-1 with TRBJ2-1; 8 bases align to TRBD2. With 1 base clipped from V and 3 bases from J, the junction kept 5 bases outside the gene matches. The CDR3 contains 15 residues. Per germline, CDR1 DFQATT and CDR2 SNEGSKA (reference sequence). As DNA, the CDR3 is TGCAGTGCTAGAGGAGCGGGGGCCATCTACAATGAGCAGTTCTTC. Residues: CSARGAGAIYNEQFF.

The genes are TRBV7-6 and TRBJ2-1; 12 positions match TRBD2. The CDR3 runs 17 residues. Unmatched junction bases numbered 11, after V lost 3 bases and J lost 8 bases. CDR1 and CDR2 (germline): SGHVS, FNYEAQ. Here the CDR3 reads CASSFEIRGTSGHEQFF. The DNA of the CDR3 is TGTGCCAGCAGCTTTGAGATTAGGGGGACTAGCGGGCATGAGCAGTTCTTC.

In its sample, this clonotype was seen a few times. The V and J genes are TRBV12-3 or TRBV12-4 and TRBJ2-7, with D possibly TRBD1 on 5 matching bases. The V gene lost 2 bases and the J gene lost 4 bases, with 12 bases spanning the gap. This CDR3 contains 14 residues. The CDR3 nucleotides read TGTGCCAGCAGTTTATTGGGGAAGGGGTACGAGCAGTACTTC. Protein: CASSLLGKGYEQYF.

The chain joins TRBV10-3 to TRBJ1-1; D gene ambiguous. CDR1 is ENHRY and CDR2 is SYGVKD in the germline V gene. The CDR3 totals 18 residues. The V end was cut by 3 bases, the J end by 0 bases, with 20 bases between. The CDR3 DNA reads as TGTGCCATCAGTGAAACGCGGGGAGCGATGGGCATGAACACTGAAGCTTTCTTT. It translates to CAISETRGAMGMNTEAFF.

At least ten counts were recorded for this clonotype. The chain recombines TRBV2 with TRBJ2-3; D might be TRBD1 (6 bases). V shed 6 bases and J shed 6 bases, with 13 bases lying between them. Germline V gives CDR1 SNHLY, CDR2 FYNNEI. The CDR3 consists of 13 residues. CDR3: CASRPDRTDTQYF. CDR3 DNA: TGTGCCAGCAGGCCCGACAGGACCGATACGCAGTATTTT.

A few counts support this clonotype. The chain combines TRBV27 with TRBJ2-4; D perhaps matches TRBD2 (6 bases). Per the germline V gene, CDR1 is MNHEY and CDR2 is SMNVEV (reference sequence). The CDR3 loop spans 15 amino acids. Trimming shortened V by 5 bases and J by 7 bases, and 18 bases separated the two germline ends. CDR3 in DNA: TGTGCCAGCAGTCCTACCCCTAAGGGGAGGAACATTCAGTACTTC. Translated, it gives CASSPTPKGRNIQYF.

The chain joins TRBV20-1 to TRBJ2-1; TRBD2 agrees at 7 bases. Germline V lookup: CDR1 DFQATT, CDR2 SNEGSKA (reference sequence). The CDR3 is made up of 13 amino acids. CDR3 bases: TGCAGCGGGGAGGGGTCCTCCTACAATGAGCAGTTCTTC. Translation: CSGEGSSYNEQFF.

The V and J genes are TRBV6-5 and TRBJ2-2; D is undetermined. The V gene lost 6 bases and the J gene lost 8 bases, with 16 bases spanning the gap. CDR1 is MNHEY, CDR2 SVGAGI, per germline. The CDR3 sequence is 14 residues long. CDR3 bases: TGTGCCAGCAGGCCTACAGCCTTCCGAGGGGAGCTGTTTTTT. As protein: CASRPTAFRGELFF.

This chain links TRBV7-8 with TRBJ2-1, with D possibly TRBD1 on 5 matching bases. Germline assignment: CDR1 SGHVS and CDR2 FQNEAQ. CDR3 length: 12 amino acids. Trimming stripped 5 bases from V and 7 bases from J, with 9 bases between. CDR3 nucleotide sequence: TGTGCCAGCAGCCAACAGGTTAATGAGCAGTTCTTC. It yields the protein CASSQQVNEQFF.

This clonotype was observed a handful of times. V and J are TRBV10-2 and TRBJ2-7; D possibly corresponds to TRBD2 (6 bases). Germline values: CDR1 WSHSY, CDR2 SAAADI. CDR3 length: 12 amino acids. The V gene lost 8 bases and the J gene lost 2 bases, with 10 bases spanning the gap. In nucleotides, the CDR3 is TGCGCCAGCGGGGGGAACCCCTACGAGCAGTACTTC. It translates to CASGGNPYEQYF.

This rearrangement joins TRBV7-6 to TRBJ1-6; D is perhaps TRBD1 (6 bases). The CDR3 totals 18 residues. Germline assignment: CDR1 SGHVS and CDR2 FNYEAQ. V shed 6 bases and J shed 0 bases, with 18 bases lying between them. As DNA, the CDR3 is TGTGCCAGCAGTTCGGAGCTTGGGGGCTACTCCTATAATTCACCCCTCCACTTT. Translated, it gives CASSSELGGYSYNSPLHF.

The rearrangement uses TRBV4-1 and TRBJ1-5, with 7 bases that match TRBD1. The length of the CDR3 is 15 residues. Germline-derived CDR1 and CDR2 are MGHRA and YSYEKL. V shed 3 bases and J 4 bases; nucleotides not matched to a gene: 6. The CDR3 is CASSHQDRENQPQHF. In DNA form, the CDR3 reads TGCGCCAGCAGCCACCAAGACAGGGAGAATCAGCCCCAGCATTTT.

The V gene is TRBV6-1, the J gene TRBJ2-7, with TRBD1 matching over 10 bases. The length of the CDR3 is 14 residues. V lost 5 bases, J lost 4 bases, and 5 bases stayed unmatched. CDR1 is MNHNS, CDR2 SASEGT, per germline. The CDR3 DNA reads TGTGCCAGCAGTATCCGGGACAGGGGTTACGAGCAGTACTTC. It is translated as CASSIRDRGYEQYF.

The chain's CDR3 is CASGPGRVQETQYF. The CDR3 DNA sequence: TGTGCTAGTGGCCCGGGACGGGTACAAGAGACCCAGTACTTC. This chain connects TRBV12-5 to TRBJ2-5; D may correspond to TRBD1 or TRBD2 (5 bases each). This CDR3 spans 14 amino acids. Germline CDR1 and CDR2: LGHNT and FRNRAP. V lost 6 bases and J lost 2, with 13 bases in between.

This clonotype was recorded a few times. This rearrangement joins TRBV5-1 to TRBJ2-1; D call uncertain. Germline-derived CDR1 and CDR2 are SGHRS and YFSETQ. The CDR3 covers 15 residues. Trimming pared 1 base from V and 9 bases from J, leaving 17 bases between. The DNA for the CDR3 is TGCGCCAGCAGCTTGAAAAGCCGTTCCGTGGCTGAGCAGTTCTTC. Residues: CASSLKSRSVAEQFF.